These T cell receptor beta chains were read from a single sample in a study of regulatory T cells in long-lasting Graves disease. TCRdb recomputed calls from the multiplex PCR reads with MiXCR, one row per CDR3 protein. Here the sample spans about 620,000 distinct CDR3 sequences, about 15% being singletons. This sample also belongs to another study, concerning T cells in Graves' hyperthyroidism and ophthalmopathy.

The sequencing here drew on peripheral blood mononuclear cells (PBMCs), taken at new diagnosis, from a patient treated with antithyroid drugs. The receptors here all came from a woman aged 25 to 39 with Graves disease. CDR3s include the opening cysteine and the closing phenylalanine or tryptophan.

V	J	CDR3
TRBV10-2	TRBJ1-1	CASSESTITEAFF
TRBV29-1	TRBJ1-2	CSVEDQSRGYGYIF
TRBV10-3	TRBJ2-3	CAISAGGRGDTQYF
TRBV20-1	TRBJ1-2	CSATGTAKKNYGYTF
TRBV12-3/TRBV12-4	TRBJ2-3	CASSLVISGSSTDTQYF
TRBV28	TRBJ2-7	CASRRQGILYEQYF
TRBV28	TRBJ1-5	CASIAPNQPQHF
TRBV6-5	TRBJ1-3	CASSSPPGPGNTIYF
TRBV6-1	TRBJ2-7	CASSRDRTNYEQYF
TRBV28	TRBJ2-1	CASSSLSGRTGRSEFF
TRBV28	TRBJ2-7	CASSLLTGGRSSYEQYF
TRBV7-9	TRBJ2-7	CASSLRSSGSGLFGDEQYF
TRBV29-1	TRBJ2-2	CSVLGGTGELFF
TRBV5-1	TRBJ1-6	CASSRTGDGRSPLHF
TRBV19	TRBJ2-1	CARRQISYNEQFF
TRBV20-1	TRBJ1-4	CSARDTGKEKLFF
TRBV27	TRBJ2-6	CASSRLAGANVLTF
TRBV11-2	TRBJ2-7	CASSLAAGALYEQYF
TRBV6-1	TRBJ2-7	CASSRISGTSSYEQYF
TRBV7-2	TRBJ2-7	CASSLVSGGEQYF
TRBV14	TRBJ2-4	CASRQGGGRLYF
TRBV6-2/TRBV6-3	TRBJ2-1	CASSGQEHYNEQFF
TRBV6-1	TRBJ2-1	CASKEAYNEQFF
TRBV7-2	TRBJ2-5	CASSRGLLRGTQYF
TRBV12-3/TRBV12-4	TRBJ1-2	CASRITGQTFGYTF
TRBV27	TRBJ2-3	CASRGGGVSTDTQYF
TRBV25-1	TRBJ2-7	CASSEFGGYEQYF
TRBV5-1	TRBJ1-2	CASSPRQGSCGYTF
TRBV3-1	TRBJ2-1	CASSGVAGGPYEQFF
TRBV3-1	TRBJ2-5	CASASWMGLGETQYF
TRBV28	TRBJ2-7	CASSSPSGLSYEQYF
TRBV20-1	TRBJ2-1	CSAPGPLFDEQFF
TRBV7-9	TRBJ2-5	CASEERGETQYF
TRBV7-2	TRBJ1-1	CASSRQVLNTEAFF
TRBV2	TRBJ2-1	CASILEPAEWNEQFF
TRBV6-1	TRBJ2-2	CASDPAAKTSTGELFF
TRBV6-2/TRBV6-3	TRBJ1-2	CASRAGVRGYTF
TRBV5-5	TRBJ1-4	CASSRGDGGSEKLFF
TRBV12-3/TRBV12-4	TRBJ2-2	CASSHQQSRGELFF
TRBV7-9	TRBJ1-5	CASSLEGTGQPQHF
TRBV3-1	TRBJ2-1	CASSQPSGNNEQFF
TRBV30	TRBJ1-4	CAWSGQGGEKLFF
TRBV20-1	TRBJ2-7	CSVGVGGRPTYEQYF
TRBV19	TRBJ1-2	CASSATPDGALGYTF
TRBV28	TRBJ2-2	CASTLEGGLAGSGTGELFF
TRBV28	TRBJ2-7	CASRTSMDTYPYEQYF
TRBV18	TRBJ1-4	CASSPRDKDEKLFF
TRBV28	TRBJ2-7	CASSLVWGQGTYEQYF
TRBV6-1	TRBJ2-7	CASSESGTGTYEQYF
TRBV24-1	TRBJ1-2	CATSESGFGYTF
TRBV11-2	TRBJ2-2	CASSLWWENTGELFF
TRBV30	TRBJ2-2	CAWSEQSTGELFF
TRBV5-5	TRBJ1-1	CASSSHNRDNEAFF
TRBV6-5	TRBJ1-5	CASSYSRYSNQPQHF